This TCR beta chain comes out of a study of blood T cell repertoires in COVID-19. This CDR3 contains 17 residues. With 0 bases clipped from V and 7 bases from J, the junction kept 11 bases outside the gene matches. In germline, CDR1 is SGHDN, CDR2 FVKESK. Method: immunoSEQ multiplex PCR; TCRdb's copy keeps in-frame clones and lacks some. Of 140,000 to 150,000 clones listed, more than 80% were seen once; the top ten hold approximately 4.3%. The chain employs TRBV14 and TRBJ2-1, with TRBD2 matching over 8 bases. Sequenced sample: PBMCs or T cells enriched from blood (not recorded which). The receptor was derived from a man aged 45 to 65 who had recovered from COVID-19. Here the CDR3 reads CASSQDKGGLVKNEQFF. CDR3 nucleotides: TGTGCCAGCAGCCAAGATAAGGGGGGACTAGTAAAAAATGAGCAGTTCTTC.